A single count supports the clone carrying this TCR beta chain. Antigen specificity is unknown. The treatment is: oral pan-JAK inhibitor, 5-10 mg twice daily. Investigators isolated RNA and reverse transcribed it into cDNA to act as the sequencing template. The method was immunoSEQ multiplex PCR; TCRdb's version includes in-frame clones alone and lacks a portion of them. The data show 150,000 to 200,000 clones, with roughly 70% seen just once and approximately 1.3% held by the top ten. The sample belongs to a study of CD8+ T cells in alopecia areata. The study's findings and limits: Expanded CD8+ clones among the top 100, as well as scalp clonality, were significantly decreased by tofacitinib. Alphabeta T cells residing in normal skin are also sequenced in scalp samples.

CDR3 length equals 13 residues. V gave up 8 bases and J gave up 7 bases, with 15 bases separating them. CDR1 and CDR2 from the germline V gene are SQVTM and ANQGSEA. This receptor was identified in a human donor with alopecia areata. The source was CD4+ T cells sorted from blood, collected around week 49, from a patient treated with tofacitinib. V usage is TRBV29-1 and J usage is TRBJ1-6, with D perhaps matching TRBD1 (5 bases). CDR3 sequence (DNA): TGCAGCCTCGGGTTAGGGGTGAATTCACCCCTCCACTTT. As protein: CSLGLGVNSPLHF.